A single sample gave rise to the 16 T cell receptor beta chains below, sequenced in a study of sequential checkpoint blockade in melanoma. The repertoire was sequenced with immunoSEQ multiplex PCR; TCRdb's copy has only in-frame clones and lacks some. Of 14,000 or so clones in the sample, around 77% were seen once. This sample's treatment: randomized to nivolumab then ipilimumab (arm A) or the reverse (arm B). The sample consisted of CD8+ T cells sorted from blood (inferred from file names), taken from a patient given nivolumab and ipilimumab in sequence. Receptor source: a human donor with melanoma.

The chain joins TRBV11-2 to TRBJ1-1, with a weak D call TRBD1 (6 bases). This CDR3 region has 15 residues. From germline, CDR1 is SGHAT and CDR2 FQNNGV. V was clipped by 4 bases and J by 2 bases, with 14 bases between them. CDR3 DNA: TGTGCCAGCAGCTCAGAGCGGGGGACAAACACTGAAGCTTTCTTT. Residues: CASSSERGTNTEAFF.

This chain joins TRBV5-5 and TRBJ2-7, with 7 bases aligning to TRBD2. The CDR3 sequence is 14 residues long. With V trimmed by 2 bases and J by 2 bases, 4 bases remained unmatched. Germline-derived CDR1 and CDR2 are SGHKS and YYEKEE (reference sequence). In DNA, the CDR3 is TGTGCCAGCAGCTTACCCGGACTAGCCTACGAGCAGTACTTC. Its translation: CASSLPGLAYEQYF.

Notes on this clone: This likely traces to a read error, being one base from a far larger clone. This rearrangement joins TRBV7-9 to TRBJ2-7; 14 nucleotides line up with TRBD2. The germline V gene encodes CDR1 SEHNR and CDR2 FQNEAQ (reference sequence). The CDR3 sequence is 18 residues long. Trimming removed 3 bases from V and 5 bases from J; junction bases left unmatched: 12. CDR3 in amino acids: CASSLEGTSGSQRDEQYF. The CDR3 bases are TGTGCCAGCAGCTTGGAAGGGACTAGCGGGAGTCAAAGGGACGAGCAGTACTTC.

V gene TRBV6-6 combines with J gene TRBJ2-1, with D possibly matching TRBD1 (6 bases). The CDR3 is made up of 15 amino acids. Germline V gives CDR1 MNHNY, CDR2 SVGAGI (reference sequence). V was pared by 2 bases and J by 8 bases, with 16 bases between. Here the CDR3 reads CASSYPIQGLDEQFF. In nucleotides, the CDR3 is TGTGCCAGCAGTTACCCTATACAGGGTTTGGATGAGCAGTTCTTC.

The table lists this clone with a count of one. The chain is built from TRBV6-4 and TRBJ2-1, with 9 bases lining up with TRBD1. The CDR3 is 14 amino acids. The trim removed 6 bases at V and 8 bases at J, leaving 8 bases unmatched. Germline V gives CDR1 MRHNA, CDR2 SNTAGT. CDR3 nucleotide sequence: TGTGCCAGCAGAGGGGACAGGGAGGGGGATGAGCAGTTCTTC. It translates to CASRGDREGDEQFF.

This chain links TRBV7-6 with TRBJ2-2; 10 nucleotides match TRBD2. Trimming at V came to 5 bases and at J to 4 bases, leaving 10 bases not matched to a gene. The V gene's germline CDR1 is SGHVS and CDR2 FNYEAQ. There are 17 residues in the CDR3. The CDR3 coding sequence is TGTGCCAGCAGCCTTGGGGCTAGCGGGGGACCCACCGGGGAGCTGTTTTTT. Translating it yields CASSLGASGGPTGELFF.

This clone was picked up one time. The genes are TRBV2 and TRBJ2-5, with D possibly matching TRBD2 (7 bases). V was cut by 7 bases and J by 5 bases, with 17 bases left in between. Germline values: CDR1 SNHLY, CDR2 FYNNEI. The CDR3 runs to 14 residues. The CDR3 spells CASMGGGWVETQYF. The CDR3 DNA reads TGTGCCAGCATGGGCGGGGGCTGGGTTGAGACCCAGTACTTC.

J is TRBJ2-7 and V is TRBV19, with unresolved D. Germline V gene data show CDR1 as LNHDA and CDR2 as SQIVND (reference sequence). V was trimmed by 1 base and J by 0 bases, leaving 10 bases between them. This CDR3 spans 15 amino acids. In DNA form, the CDR3 reads TGTGCCAGTAGTATAGGAGGAAGCGTCTCCTACGAGCAGTACTTC. Residues: CASSIGGSVSYEQYF.

The chain combines TRBV7-9 with TRBJ1-5; no clear D. Germline CDR1 and CDR2: SEHNR and FQNEAQ (reference sequence). Trimming left V 1 base short and J 5 bases short, with 6 bases between. The CDR3 consists of 13 residues. In nucleotides, the CDR3 is TGTGCCAGCAGCTTAGGCGGATATCAGCCCCAGCATTTT. Amino acids: CASSLGGYQPQHF.

CDR3 sequence reads: CASSQLAGESIETQYF. The DNA for the CDR3 is TGTGCCAGCAGCCAACTAGCGGGAGAGTCCATCGAGACCCAGTACTTC. V is TRBV14 and J is TRBJ2-5; TRBD2 matches 10 bases. Germline V lookup: CDR1 SGHDN, CDR2 FVKESK. The CDR3 sequence is 16 residues long. V shed 2 bases and J 5 bases; nucleotides not matched to a gene: 8.

The genes are TRBV6-5 and TRBJ1-2; perhaps TRBD1 as D (5 bases). The CDR3 has 15 residues. Trimming stripped 0 bases from V and 3 bases from J, with 11 bases between. From germline, CDR1 is MNHEY and CDR2 SVGAGI. For the CDR3, the DNA is TGTGCCAGCAGTTACTCGGGCAGGGTAGACTATGGCTACACCTTC. Translating gives CASSYSGRVDYGYTF.

The V gene is TRBV27, the J gene TRBJ1-1; D is unresolved. Germline CDR1 and CDR2: MNHEY and SMNVEV (reference sequence). V lost 3 bases and J 6 bases, leaving 11 bases between the germline ends. This CDR3 is 13 amino acids long. The chain's CDR3 is CASSFALSPEAFF. DNA for the CDR3: TGTGCCAGCAGTTTTGCCCTTAGCCCTGAAGCTTTCTTT.

The table lists this clone with a count of one. The V gene is TRBV6-5, the J gene TRBJ2-1; 7 bases agree with TRBD2. The J segment lost 2 bases and the V segment lost 0 bases, leaving 4 bases of the junction unmatched. The germline V gene encodes CDR1 MNHEY and CDR2 SVGAGI. CDR3 length equals 16 residues. The CDR3: CASSYSGGRTYNEQFF. CDR3 sequence (DNA): TGTGCCAGCAGTTACTCGGGCGGGAGAACCTACAATGAGCAGTTCTTC.

The count of this clone is one. In DNA, the CDR3 is TGCGCCAGCAGCCAATATGACAGGGGGCTCGACGAGCAGTACTTC. The encoded protein is CASSQYDRGLDEQYF. This rearrangement joins TRBV4-1 to TRBJ2-7; TRBD1 agrees at 10 bases. This CDR3 comprises 15 residues. Germline CDR1 is MGHRA and CDR2 is YSYEKL. V shed 2 bases and J 5 bases; nucleotides not matched to a gene: 6.

The chain has TRBV27 and TRBJ2-2; tentative D call: TRBD1 (5 bases). Germline CDR1 and CDR2: MNHEY and SMNVEV (reference sequence). Trimming took off 4 bases at V and 1 base at J, with 7 bases between the two ends. The CDR3 contains 14 residues. CDR3 sequence: CASSSTGNTGELFF. CDR3 nucleotides: TGTGCCAGCAGTTCAACAGGGAACACCGGGGAGCTGTTTTTT.

CDR3 sequence: CASSSGQGYGYTF. The CDR3 coding sequence is TGTGCCAGCAGTTCGGGACAGGGCTATGGCTACACCTTC. This chain uses TRBV27 with TRBJ1-2, with 9 positions matching TRBD1. The CDR3 runs to 13 residues. Trimming took 4 bases from V and 4 from J; bases not matched to a gene: 1. Per germline, CDR1 MNHEY and CDR2 SMNVEV (reference sequence).